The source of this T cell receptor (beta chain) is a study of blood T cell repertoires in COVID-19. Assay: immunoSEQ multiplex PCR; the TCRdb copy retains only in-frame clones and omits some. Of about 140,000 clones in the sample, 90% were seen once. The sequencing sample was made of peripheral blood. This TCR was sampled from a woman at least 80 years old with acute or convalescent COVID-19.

The DNA for the CDR3 is TGCAGCGCTAGGGGGCCTCCGGAGACCCAGTACTTC. Translation: CSARGPPETQYF. This chain links TRBV29-1 with TRBJ2-5; 7 bases agree with TRBD1. The germline V gene encodes CDR1 SQVTM and CDR2 ANQGSEA. CDR3 length: 12 amino acids. With V trimmed by 7 bases and J by 5 bases, 7 bases remained unmatched. The whole variable domain, remainder taken from reference TRBV29-1 and TRBJ2-5, is SAVISQKPSRDICQRGTSLTIQCQVDSQVTMMFWYRQQPGQSLTLIATANQGSEATYESGFVIDKFPISRPNLTFSTLTVSNMSPEDSSIYLCSARGPPETQYFGPGTRLLVL.